The source of this T cell receptor beta chain is a study of cytomegalovirus exposure and HLA in healthy donors (TCRdb year 2017). For context, the study as a whole: According to a later analysis, the 120 or so validation repertoires were produced on the same platform as the 680 or so repertoires of the first cohort. The study combined high-throughput TCR immunosequencing, statistical association of individual TCRs with disease status, and machine learning to predict cytomegalovirus infection status. Besides the first cohort of approximately 710 subjects, a separate validation cohort made up of around 120 different subjects was used. The study aimed to test whether cataloging public T cell receptors could reveal signatures of past pathogen exposure. Overall study results and their limits: The classifier was reported to diagnose cytomegalovirus status with high specificity and sensitivity in both the original cohort and the validation cohort. A later analysis lacked HLA typing for the validation cohort, so it scored co-occurrence in that cohort across all 110 or so repertoires. In the study, approximately 160 TCR beta chains were listed as associated with cytomegalovirus. In a later analysis, TCRs clustered in the first cohort were found to also tend to co-occur in the 120 validation repertoires, with roughly 93% of cluster scores above 0. Most TCR sequences were seen in very few donors, while some public TCRs were found in many individuals. A few of the identified cytomegalovirus-associated TCR beta chains were confirmed in vitro to be specific for cytomegalovirus antigens. The authors suggested that the approach could potentially be generalized to other disease states and immunological phenotypes.

The germline V gene (reference sequence) supplies CDR1 GTSNPN and CDR2 SVGIG. Counted from cysteine to phenylalanine, this CDR3 has 12 amino acids. The entry retains the CDR3 DNA only, 36 bases that are in frame from base 1. V and J are trimmed by 4 bases and 10 bases, and the gene matches miss 4 bases of the junction. This clone occurred a few times. Its recognized antigen is unknown. The record has no base qualities; no much larger clone is one base away. Library construction relied on the immunoSEQ multiplex PCR assay. The authors processed their data as follows. A statistical classification framework was built for diagnosing cytomegalovirus status from the catalog of TCR beta chain sequences. TCRdb's version of the immuneACCESS table is confined to in-frame rearrangements and falls short of the full clone set. An unresolved V gene accounts for under half of the shortfall where checked; the remainder is of unknown origin. Clonal size and the V and J genes are those of that table, whereas D and trimming came from the DNA. The sample yields some 150,000 clones; roughly 89% were counted once. Clones ranked in the top ten supply 2.5% to 4% of the sample.

The donors belonged to the validation cohort of about 130 subjects, which was separate from the roughly 700-subject first cohort. The clonotype was recovered from a young woman in good health and CMV-seropositive. The sequence joins TRBV30 to TRBJ2-1; the central 10 bases match TRBD2. Sequencing input: PBMCs. The CDR3 here reads CAWTSGRWEQFF. The DNA sequence follows: TGTGCCTGGACTAGCGGGAGATGGGAGCAGTTCTTC. When the CDR3 is completed using the reference TRBV30 and TRBJ2-1 genes on either side, the full variable domain is SQTIHQWPATLVQPVGSPLSLECTVEGTSNPNLYWYRQAAGRGLQLLFYSVGIGQISSEVPQNLSASRPQDRQFILSSKKLLLSDSGFYLCAWTSGRWEQFFGPGTRLTVL.